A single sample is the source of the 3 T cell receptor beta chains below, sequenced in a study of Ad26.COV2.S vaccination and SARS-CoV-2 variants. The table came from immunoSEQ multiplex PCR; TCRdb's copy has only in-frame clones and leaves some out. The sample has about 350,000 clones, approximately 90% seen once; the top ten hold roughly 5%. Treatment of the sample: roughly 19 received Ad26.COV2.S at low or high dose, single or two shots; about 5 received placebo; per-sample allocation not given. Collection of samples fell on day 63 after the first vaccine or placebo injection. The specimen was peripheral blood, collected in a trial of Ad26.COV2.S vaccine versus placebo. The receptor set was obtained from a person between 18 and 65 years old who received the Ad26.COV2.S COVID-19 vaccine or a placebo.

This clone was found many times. This CDR3 reads CASSSRGLTANEKLFF. In nucleotides, the CDR3 is TGTGCCAGCAGTTCGCGGGGGTTAACGGCTAATGAAAAACTGTTTTTT. The genes are TRBV28 and TRBJ1-4; perhaps TRBD1 as D (5 bases). The CDR3 totals 16 residues. In germline, CDR1 is MDHEN, CDR2 SYDVKM. Deletions cut 4 bases from V and 3 bases from J, with 15 bases between.

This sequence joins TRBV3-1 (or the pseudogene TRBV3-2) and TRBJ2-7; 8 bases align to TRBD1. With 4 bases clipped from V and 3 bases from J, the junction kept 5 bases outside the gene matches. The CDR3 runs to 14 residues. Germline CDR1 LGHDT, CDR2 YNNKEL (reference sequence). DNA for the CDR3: TGTGCCAGCAGCCCCGGACAGGGTTACTACGAGCAGTACTTC. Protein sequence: CASSPGQGYYEQYF.

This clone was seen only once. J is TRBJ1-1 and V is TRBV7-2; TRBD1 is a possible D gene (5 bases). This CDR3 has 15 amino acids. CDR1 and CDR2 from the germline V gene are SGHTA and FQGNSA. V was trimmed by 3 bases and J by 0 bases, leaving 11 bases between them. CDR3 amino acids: CASSFDWGMNTEAFF. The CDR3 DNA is TGTGCCAGCAGCTTCGATTGGGGCATGAACACTGAAGCTTTCTTT.